This is a list of T cell receptor beta chains from one sample in a study of shared clonotypes between healthy human individuals. The method was immunoSEQ multiplex PCR; TCRdb's version includes in-frame clones alone and lacks a portion of them. The repertoire holds about 2.4 million clones, with 90% to 95% as singletons. Sequencing was carried out using naive CD4+ T cells from PBMCs. The receptors shown here come from a man younger than 35 in good health. Some clones in this sample may be carry-over from other donors' samples. Each CDR3 is given with its conserved first and last residue. The D gene is left open where the match is weak. Not every row has a clone size; where given, it reads once, few, many or a size class.

abundance	d_gene	j_gene	v_gene	CDR3nt	CDR3aa
NA	NA	TRBJ2-4	TRBV18	TGTGCCAGCTCACCACAGGACAGCGACAGCGCTCCTTTAAACATTCAGTACTTC	CASSPQDSDSAPLNIQYF
NA	TRBD2	TRBJ2-7	TRBV27	TGTGCCAGCAGTTTAACTAGCGGACGGAGTCTGCGGGAGCAGTACTTC	CASSLTSGRSLREQYF
NA	TRBD1	TRBJ1-5	TRBV27	TGTGCCAGCAGTCCCACGGACAGGGGCCATCAGCCCCAGCATTTT	CASSPTDRGHQPQHF
once	NA	TRBJ1-2	TRBV29-1	TGCAGCGTTGAGTCCTGGGGGGGCCGCTATGGCTACACCTTC	CSVESWGGRYGYTF
NA	TRBD2	TRBJ2-1	TRBV28	TGTGCCAGCAGTTCCCTAGCGGGAGAGTCCTACAATGAGCAGTTCTTC	CASSSLAGESYNEQFF
NA	NA	TRBJ2-7	TRBV5-1	TGCGCCACCTCAGAGACGGGGAGCTCCTACGAGCAGTACTTC	CATSETGSSYEQYF
NA	NA	TRBJ2-5	TRBV5-1	TGCGCCAGCAGACCCCCGGGCCAGATTGCGGTTGTGAGCCAGTACTTC	CASRPPGQIAVVSQYF
NA	NA	TRBJ1-5	TRBV18	TGTGCCAGCTCACCACGGTCCAATAGCAATCAGCCCCAGCATTTT	CASSPRSNSNQPQHF
NA	TRBD1	TRBJ1-1	TRBV10-3	TGTGCCATCAGTGAGGGACAGGGGACTTTCACTGAAGCTTTCTTT	CAISEGQGTFTEAFF
NA	NA	TRBJ2-3	TRBV10-1	TGCGCCAGCAGGTGGGCTAGCAGCGATACGCAGTATTTT	CASRWASSDTQYF
NA	NA	TRBJ2-1	TRBV10-2	TGCGCCGCAAGGGATCCGGACTTACTCTACAATGAGCAGTTCTTC	CAARDPDLLYNEQFF
NA	TRBD2	TRBJ2-2	TRBV2	TGTGCCAGCAACCAACTAGGACTAGCGGGATCCGGGGAGCTGTTTTTT	CASNQLGLAGSGELFF
NA	NA	TRBJ2-5	TRBV7-3	TGTGCCAGCAGCCCCGGGACGGCCCGGGACCAGTACTTC	CASSPGTARDQYF
NA	TRBD1	TRBJ2-2	TRBV6-1	TGTGCCAGCAGTGAAGTTGGGCAGGGGGCGGCGAACACCGGGGAGCTGTTTTTT	CASSEVGQGAANTGELFF
NA	NA	TRBJ2-7	TRBV29-1	TGCAGCGTTGAAGGTGGGTCCCACGAGCAGTACTTC	CSVEGGSHEQYF
NA	NA	TRBJ2-7	TRBV4-3	TGCGCCAGCAGCCAAGATACTAGATACGAGCAGTACTTC	CASSQDTRYEQYF
once	TRBD1	TRBJ1-2	TRBV28	TGTGCCAGCACTAGGACAGGGAGGATCGGCTATGGCTACACCTTC	CASTRTGRIGYGYTF
NA	NA	TRBJ2-2	TRBV6-5	TGTGCCAGCAGTTACATTTATAGGACCGGGGAGCTGTTTTTT	CASSYIYRTGELFF
NA	NA	TRBJ2-5	TRBV6-5	TGTGCCAGCCAACCTCTTGGGGGCTGGGAGACCCAGTACTTC	CASQPLGGWETQYF
NA	NA	TRBJ2-3	TRBV29-1	TGCAGCGTCCGGGGCGCATTGGTCGATACGCAGTATTTT	CSVRGALVDTQYF
NA	NA	TRBJ1-1	TRBV28	TGTGCCAGCAGTTTGGGGGGTGGCACTGAAGCTTTCTTT	CASSLGGGTEAFF
NA	TRBD1	TRBJ2-5	TRBV11-3	TGTGCCAGCAGCTCGGGACAGACTCCCGGGACCCAGTACTTC	CASSSGQTPGTQYF
once	TRBD1	TRBJ2-7	TRBV6-6	TGTGCCAGCAGCTCATCCGGGACAGCCTCTTACGAGCAGTACTTC	CASSSSGTASYEQYF
NA	NA	TRBJ1-3	TRBV28	TGTGCCAGCAGTTCACTTGGGGAAGGGGACACCATATATTTT	CASSSLGEGDTIYF
NA	NA	TRBJ1-2	TRBV28	TGTGCCAGCAGCACGACAGGCTATGGCTACACCTTC	CASSTTGYGYTF
NA	TRBD2	TRBJ2-1	TRBV7-2	TGTGCCAGCAGCTTAGGAGCGGGAGGGAGCGGTGAGCAGTTCTTC	CASSLGAGGSGEQFF
NA	TRBD1	TRBJ2-2	TRBV27	TGTGCCAGCAAACGGGACAGGGGGCGCGACACCGGGGAGCTGTTTTTT	CASKRDRGRDTGELFF
NA	TRBD1	TRBJ2-1	TRBV7-6	TGTGCCAGCAGCTTGGGACAGGGTGCCTACAATGAGCAGTTCTTC	CASSLGQGAYNEQFF
NA	TRBD1	TRBJ1-5	TRBV7-2	TGTGCCAGCAGTACAGGACAGGGAAGCAATCAGCCCCAGCATTTT	CASSTGQGSNQPQHF